This entry is about one T cell receptor beta chain. This record belongs to a study of T cell changes during pregnancy in multiple sclerosis. The germline V gene has CDR1 MNHEY and CDR2 SMNVEV (reference sequence). The CDR3 is 17 amino acids. V was trimmed by 5 bases and J by 0 bases, leaving 16 bases between them. Produced via immunoSEQ multiplex PCR; TCRdb's table is partial and in-frame only. The table records 29,000 or so clones, roughly nine tenths of them present only once. The starting material was CD8+ T cells from peripheral blood mononuclear cells, obtained in the second trimester of pregnancy. The chain couples TRBV27 to TRBJ1-4, with no clear D. This receptor was taken from a female donor with multiple sclerosis, enrolled in a pregnancy study. CDR3 protein: CASSDLARGTTNEKLFF. The CDR3 DNA reads TGTGCCAGCAGTGATTTAGCCCGAGGAACAACTAATGAAAAACTGTTTTTT.